This T cell receptor (beta chain) came from a study of shared clonotypes between healthy human individuals (dated by TCRdb to 2019 to 2021). Concerning the study at large: The cohort comprised a couple of women and a few men aged 18 to 49 years. For each donor, CD4 naive and CD4 memory were each given three plates, CD8 naive was given two plates, and CD8 memory was given one plate. The study deeply sequenced blood TCR repertoires of 5 or 6 healthy adults to estimate repertoire size and the extent of clonotype sharing between individuals. Different laboratories and diverse techniques were used to prepare libraries and sequence TCR repertoires, to increase sequencing depth and limit assay-specific biases. Each donor's leukapheresis produced roughly between about 0.8 and 10 billion PBMCs.

Using the deep immunoSEQ assay, TCR CDR3 regions were amplified from genomic DNA by multiplex PCR. Extracted genomic DNA from each cell subset was distributed evenly across all wells of several immunoSEQ 96-well plates, and each plate was treated as a replicate. For sorted subsets, each replicate PCR was loaded with approximately 190 ng genomic DNA, equivalent to approximately 33,000 T cell genomes. The purified libraries were quantified using a Qubit 3.0 fluorometer, sized with a Bioanalyzer 2100, and then quantified again using the KAPA Library Quantification kit. A separate single-read 150-cycle Illumina NextSeq 550 flow cell was used to sequence each immunoSEQ 96-well plate. Under the source paper's analysis protocol: Because only junctional sequences without quality scores were contained in the immunoSEQ output, filtering matching that applied to full-length reads could not be performed. To assign V/J genes and CDR3, sequences were annotated against IMGT germline references using PyIR, a Python wrapper for IgBLAST v1.9. Reads were filtered out if the reads had weak V/J assignments (E-value above 1e-6), no CDR3, stop codons, out-of-frame junctions, or ambiguous translated residues. V3J clonotypes were defined as sequences sharing an identical inferred V gene, J gene, and CDR3 amino acid sequence. To compute the percentage overlap between repertoires, the number of shared unique clonotypes was divided by the size of the smaller repertoire. Repertoire richness was assessed with RTK rarefaction, the Chao1 estimator, and Recon v2.1 estimates of unobserved clonotypes. Generation probabilities were computed with OLGA for all TCRbeta clonotypes obtained by the gDNA method from several donors. The table was pulled from immuneACCESS by TCRdb, which kept in-frame rearrangements only. Such tables lose some clones; where checked, under half of the loss comes from unresolved V genes, and the rest has no known cause. The DNA gave D and trimming, while V, J and clone size come from that table. In this sample the table shows roughly 760,000 clones, about 74% of which occur a single time. Less than 2% of the sample rests with the top ten.

The study at large found these results: Clonotypes shared by all four sorted-subset donors showed higher generation probabilities than non-shared clonotypes. When four donors were compared, the shared fraction of clonotypes was 5% to 6.5% for naive CD4, over 3% for naive CD8, roughly 2.5% for memory CD4, and roughly 0.4% for memory CD8. Rarefaction of sorted-subset datasets indicated incomplete sequencing despite the large sequencing depth. Pairwise subsampling led to the expectation that sequencing depth would affect the degree of clonotype sharing among donors. Only blood was sampled, and tissue TCR repertoires likely differ from those in blood. Estimated clonotype richness was generally larger for naive than for memory subsets. Because the study included only a small number of donors, the genetic and exposure-history diversity represented was limited.

Worth noting for this clone: Its antigen is unknown. Within one base of it there is no much larger clone, and no base qualities were kept.

Donors were healthy HIV-negative adults with no recently reported acute infections or vaccinations. All donors were Caucasian adults living in Nashville, Tennessee, USA. CD4+ T cells were enriched by magnetic negative selection, after which naive cells were positively selected on CD45RA and the negative fraction was taken as the memory subset. After blood collection by leukapheresis, PBMCs were isolated using Ficoll-Histopaque density gradient centrifugation and then cryopreserved in the vapor phase of liquid nitrogen. Analytical flow cytometry was used to check the purity and quantity of every magnetically sorted T cell population. Genomic DNA was isolated from each sorted fraction and quantified by UV absorbance on a Nanodrop 2000c. The specimen sequenced was memory CD4+ T cells sorted from blood. According to the study, the label for this sample's cell subset or site signals: CD45RA-negative fraction. This sequence originates from a woman in her twenties or thirties in good health.

Read as DNA, the sequence is TGTGCCAGCAGTCCAGGGAGGGTAGGCCAAGAGACCCAGTACTTC. Its protein product is CASSPGRVGQETQYF. Recombination joined TRBV7-7 with TRBJ2-5; 7 nucleotides in the junction match TRBD2. The CDR3 numbers 15 residues from cysteine through phenylalanine. Only CDR3 DNA remains: 45 bases, in frame from the first base. Relative to germline, V is missing 6 bases and J is missing 1 base, with 8 bases of the junction outside any gene match. CDR1 and CDR2 were assigned from the germline V gene (reference sequence) as SSHAT and FNYEAQ.